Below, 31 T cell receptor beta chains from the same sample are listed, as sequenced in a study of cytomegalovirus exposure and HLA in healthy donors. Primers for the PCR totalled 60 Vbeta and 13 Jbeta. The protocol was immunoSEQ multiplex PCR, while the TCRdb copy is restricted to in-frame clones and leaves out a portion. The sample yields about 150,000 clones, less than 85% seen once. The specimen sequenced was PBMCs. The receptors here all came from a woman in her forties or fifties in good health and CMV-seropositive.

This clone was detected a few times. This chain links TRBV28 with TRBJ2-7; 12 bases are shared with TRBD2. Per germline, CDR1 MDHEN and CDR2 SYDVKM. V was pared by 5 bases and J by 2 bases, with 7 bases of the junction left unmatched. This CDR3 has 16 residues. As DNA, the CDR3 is TGTGCCAGCAGTACGATACTAGCGGGGGGCACCTACGAGCAGTACTTC. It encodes CASSTILAGGTYEQYF.

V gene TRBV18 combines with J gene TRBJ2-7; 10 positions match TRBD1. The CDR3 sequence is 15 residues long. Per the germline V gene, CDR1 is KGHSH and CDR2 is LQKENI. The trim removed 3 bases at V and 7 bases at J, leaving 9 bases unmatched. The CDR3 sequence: CASSPRGQGITEQYF. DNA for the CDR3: TGTGCCAGCTCACCGAGGGGACAGGGGATCACGGAGCAGTACTTC.

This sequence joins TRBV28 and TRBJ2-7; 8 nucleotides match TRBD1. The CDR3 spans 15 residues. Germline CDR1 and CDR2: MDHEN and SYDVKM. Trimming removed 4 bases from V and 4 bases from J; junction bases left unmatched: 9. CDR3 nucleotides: TGTGCCAGCAGTTCCCCCGGGACAGGAAAGTACGAGCAGTACTTC. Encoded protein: CASSSPGTGKYEQYF.

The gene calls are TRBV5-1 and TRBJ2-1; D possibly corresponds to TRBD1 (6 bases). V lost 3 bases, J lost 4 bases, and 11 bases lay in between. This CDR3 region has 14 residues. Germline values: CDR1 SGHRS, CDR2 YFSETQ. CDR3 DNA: TGCGCCAGCAGCTCGGGACACCTATACAATGAGCAGTTCTTC. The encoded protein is CASSSGHLYNEQFF.

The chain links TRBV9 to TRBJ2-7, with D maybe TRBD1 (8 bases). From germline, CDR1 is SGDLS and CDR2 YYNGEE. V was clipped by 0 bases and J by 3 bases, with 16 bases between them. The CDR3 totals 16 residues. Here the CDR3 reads CASSVGGGTGLYEQYF. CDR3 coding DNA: TGTGCCAGCAGCGTAGGGGGGGGGACAGGTCTCTACGAGCAGTACTTC.

CDR3 coding DNA: TGCAGCGTTGAACGGGGATGGAATGAGCAGTTCTTC. The encoded protein is CSVERGWNEQFF. The chain carries TRBV29-1 and TRBJ2-1; the D gene is possibly TRBD2 (5 bases). Between the trimmed V and J ends, which lost 2 bases and 7 bases, there was a span of 9 bases. The germline V gene has CDR1 SQVTM and CDR2 ANQGSEA. The CDR3 runs 12 residues.

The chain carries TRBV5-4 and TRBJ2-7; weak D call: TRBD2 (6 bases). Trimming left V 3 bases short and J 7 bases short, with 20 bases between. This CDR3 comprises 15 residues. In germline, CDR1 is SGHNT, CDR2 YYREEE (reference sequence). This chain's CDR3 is CASSSGGTGVREQYF. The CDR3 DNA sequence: TGTGCCAGCAGCTCCGGCGGGACGGGAGTGCGGGAGCAGTACTTC.

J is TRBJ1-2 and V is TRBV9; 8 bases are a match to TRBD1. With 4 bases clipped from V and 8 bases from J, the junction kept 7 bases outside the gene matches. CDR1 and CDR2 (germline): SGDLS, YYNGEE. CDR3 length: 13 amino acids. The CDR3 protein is CASSLRQGIGYTF. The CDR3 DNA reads TGTGCCAGCAGCTTACGACAGGGGATCGGCTACACCTTC.

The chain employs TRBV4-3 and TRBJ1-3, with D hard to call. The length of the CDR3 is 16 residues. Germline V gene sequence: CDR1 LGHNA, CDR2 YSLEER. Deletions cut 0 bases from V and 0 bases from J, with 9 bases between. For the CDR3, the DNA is TGCGCCAGCAGCCAAGATATGGAGGACTCTGGAAACACCATATATTTT. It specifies CASSQDMEDSGNTIYF.

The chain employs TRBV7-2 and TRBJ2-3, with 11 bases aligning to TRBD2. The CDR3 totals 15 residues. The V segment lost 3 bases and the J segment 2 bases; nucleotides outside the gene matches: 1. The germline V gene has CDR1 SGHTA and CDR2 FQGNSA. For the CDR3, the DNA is TGTGCCAGCAGCTTTAGCGGGGGGGACACAGATACGCAGTATTTT. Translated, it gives CASSFSGGDTDTQYF. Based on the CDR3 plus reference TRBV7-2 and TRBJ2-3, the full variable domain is GAGVSQSPSNKVTEKGKDVELRCDPISGHTALYWYRQSLGQGLEFLIYFQGNSAPDKSGLPSDRFSAERTGGSVSTLTIQRTQQEDSAVYLCASSFSGGDTDTQYFGPGTRLTVL.

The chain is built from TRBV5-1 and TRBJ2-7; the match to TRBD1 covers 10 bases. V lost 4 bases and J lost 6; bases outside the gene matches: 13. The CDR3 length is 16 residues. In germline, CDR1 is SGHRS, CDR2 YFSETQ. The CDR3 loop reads CASSPEAGQGPIEQYF. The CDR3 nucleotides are TGCGCCAGCAGCCCGGAGGCGGGACAGGGGCCCATCGAGCAGTACTTC.

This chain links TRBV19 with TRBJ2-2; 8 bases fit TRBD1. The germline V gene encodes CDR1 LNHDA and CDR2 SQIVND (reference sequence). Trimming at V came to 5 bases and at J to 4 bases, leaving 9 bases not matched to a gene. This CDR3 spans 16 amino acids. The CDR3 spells CASSLRTGRGTGELFF. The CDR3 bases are TGTGCCAGTAGTCTCCGGACAGGGAGAGGCACCGGGGAGCTGTTTTTT.

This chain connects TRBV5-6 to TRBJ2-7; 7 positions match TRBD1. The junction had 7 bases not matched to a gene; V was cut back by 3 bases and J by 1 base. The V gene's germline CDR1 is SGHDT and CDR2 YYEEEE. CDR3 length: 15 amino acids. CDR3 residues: CASSSRQGDSYEQYF. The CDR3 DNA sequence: TGTGCCAGCAGCTCCCGCCAGGGGGATTCCTACGAGCAGTACTTC.

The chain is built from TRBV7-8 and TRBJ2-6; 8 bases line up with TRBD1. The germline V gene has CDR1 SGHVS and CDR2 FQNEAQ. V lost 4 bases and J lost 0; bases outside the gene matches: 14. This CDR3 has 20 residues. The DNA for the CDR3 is TGTGCCAGCAGCTCAATTCAATCAGGGGGCTTCGGCTCTGGGGCCAACGTCCTGACTTTC. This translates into CASSSIQSGGFGSGANVLTF.

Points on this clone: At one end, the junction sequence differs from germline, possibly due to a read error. CDR3 coding DNA: TGTTCCAGCAGCCTCCGGGGGGCTCATAATTCACCCCTCCACTTT. Protein sequence: CSSSLRGAHNSPLHF. The V and J genes are TRBV7-9 and TRBJ1-6, with D possibly being TRBD1 (6 bases). CDR1 is SEHNR and CDR2 is FQNEAQ in the germline V gene (reference sequence). This CDR3 region has 15 residues.

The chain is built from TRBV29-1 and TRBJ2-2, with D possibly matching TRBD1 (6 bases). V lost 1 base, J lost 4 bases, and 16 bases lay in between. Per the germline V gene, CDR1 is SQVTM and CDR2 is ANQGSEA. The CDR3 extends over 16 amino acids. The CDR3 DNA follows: TGCAGCGTTGAAGGGACAGCTTTTCCGAGCACCGGGGAGCTGTTTTTT. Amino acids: CSVEGTAFPSTGELFF.

The CDR3 nucleotides are TGTGCCAGCAGTGATTCGGGAGGTTGGGGTCAGCCCCAGCATTTT. It translates to CASSDSGGWGQPQHF. This chain joins TRBV2 and TRBJ1-5; D remains ambiguous. V was trimmed by 3 bases and J by 6 bases, leaving 15 bases between them. This CDR3 region has 15 residues. CDR1 is SNHLY and CDR2 is FYNNEI in the germline V gene.

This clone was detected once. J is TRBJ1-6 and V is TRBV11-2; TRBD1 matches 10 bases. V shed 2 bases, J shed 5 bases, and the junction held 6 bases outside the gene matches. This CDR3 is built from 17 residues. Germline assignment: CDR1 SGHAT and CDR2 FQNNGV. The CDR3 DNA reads TGTGCCAGCAGCTTATTACCGGGACAGGGGAATAATTCACCCCTCCACTTT. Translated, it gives CASSLLPGQGNNSPLHF.

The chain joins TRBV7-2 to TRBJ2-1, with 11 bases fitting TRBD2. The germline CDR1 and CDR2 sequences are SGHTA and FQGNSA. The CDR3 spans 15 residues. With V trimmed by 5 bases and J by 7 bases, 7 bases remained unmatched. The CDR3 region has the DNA TGTGCCAGCAGCAAAACTAGCGGGGGTTTGAATGAGCAGTTCTTC. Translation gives CASSKTSGGLNEQFF.

CDR3 loop: CASSPRQGSWGYTF. DNA for the CDR3: TGTGCCAGCAGCCCGAGGCAGGGATCATGGGGCTACACCTTC. V gene TRBV7-9 combines with J gene TRBJ1-2; D may be TRBD1 (5 bases). In germline, CDR1 is SEHNR, CDR2 FQNEAQ (reference sequence). V was pared by 5 bases and J by 8 bases, with 18 bases between. CDR3 size: 14 residues.

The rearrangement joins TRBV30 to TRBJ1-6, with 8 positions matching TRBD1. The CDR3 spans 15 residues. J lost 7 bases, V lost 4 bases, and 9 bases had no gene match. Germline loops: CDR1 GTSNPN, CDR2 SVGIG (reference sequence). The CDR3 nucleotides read TGTGCCTGGATGGCATCCCGGACAGGGAATTCACCCCTCCACTTT. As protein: CAWMASRTGNSPLHF.

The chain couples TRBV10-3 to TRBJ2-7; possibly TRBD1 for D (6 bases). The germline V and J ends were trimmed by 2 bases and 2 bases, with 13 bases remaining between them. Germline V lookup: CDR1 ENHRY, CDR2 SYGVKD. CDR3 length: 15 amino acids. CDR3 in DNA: TGTGCCATCAGTGAGCCCTACCGGGACACCTACGAGCAGTACTTC. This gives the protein CAISEPYRDTYEQYF.

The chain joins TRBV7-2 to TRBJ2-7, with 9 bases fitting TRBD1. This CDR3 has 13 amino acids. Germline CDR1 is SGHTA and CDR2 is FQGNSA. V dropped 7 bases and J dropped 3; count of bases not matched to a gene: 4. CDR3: CASTRTGDYEQYF. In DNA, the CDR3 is TGTGCCAGCACCCGGACAGGGGACTACGAGCAGTACTTC.

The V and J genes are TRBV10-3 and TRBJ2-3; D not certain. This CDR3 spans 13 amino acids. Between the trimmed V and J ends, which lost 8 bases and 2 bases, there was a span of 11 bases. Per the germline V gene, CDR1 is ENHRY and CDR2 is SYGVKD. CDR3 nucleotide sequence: TGTGCCATCGCAAGTGAGAACACAGATACGCAGTATTTT. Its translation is CAIASENTDTQYF.

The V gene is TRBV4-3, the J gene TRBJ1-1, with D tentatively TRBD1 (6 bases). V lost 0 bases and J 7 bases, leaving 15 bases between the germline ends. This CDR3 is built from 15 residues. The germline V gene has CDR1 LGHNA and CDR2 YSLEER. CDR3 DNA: TGCGCCAGCAGCCAAGAAACCACAGGGTCTGGTGAAGCTTTCTTT. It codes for CASSQETTGSGEAFF.

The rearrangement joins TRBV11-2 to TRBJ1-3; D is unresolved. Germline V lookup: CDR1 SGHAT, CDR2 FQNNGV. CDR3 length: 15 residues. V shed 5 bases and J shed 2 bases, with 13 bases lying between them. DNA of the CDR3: TGTGCCAGCAGCCCCGAGACATATCCTGGAAACACCATATATTTT. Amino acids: CASSPETYPGNTIYF.

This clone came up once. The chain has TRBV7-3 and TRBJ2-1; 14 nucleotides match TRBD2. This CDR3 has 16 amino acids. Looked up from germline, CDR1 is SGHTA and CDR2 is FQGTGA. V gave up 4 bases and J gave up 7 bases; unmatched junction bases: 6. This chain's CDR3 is CASSWGTSGGVNEQFF. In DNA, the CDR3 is TGTGCCAGCAGCTGGGGGACTAGCGGGGGTGTAAATGAGCAGTTCTTC.

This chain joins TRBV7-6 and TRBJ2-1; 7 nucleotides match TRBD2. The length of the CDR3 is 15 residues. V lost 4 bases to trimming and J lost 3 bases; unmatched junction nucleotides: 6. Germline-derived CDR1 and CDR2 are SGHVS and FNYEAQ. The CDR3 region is CASSSTSGGYNEQFF. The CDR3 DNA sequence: TGTGCCAGCAGCTCGACTTCGGGAGGCTACAATGAGCAGTTCTTC.

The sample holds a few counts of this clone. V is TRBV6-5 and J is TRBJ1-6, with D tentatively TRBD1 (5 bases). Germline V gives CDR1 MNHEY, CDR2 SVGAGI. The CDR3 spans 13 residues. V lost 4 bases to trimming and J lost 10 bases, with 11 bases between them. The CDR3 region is CASSSGRGSPLHF. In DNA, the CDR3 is TGTGCCAGCAGTTCAGGGCGGGGCTCACCCCTCCACTTT.

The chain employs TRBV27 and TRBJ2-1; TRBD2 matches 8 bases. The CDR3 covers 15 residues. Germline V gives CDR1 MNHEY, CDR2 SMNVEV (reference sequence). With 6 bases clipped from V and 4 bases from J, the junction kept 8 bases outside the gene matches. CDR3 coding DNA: TGTGCCAGCAGCCCGGGGGGGCGGGGGTACAATGAGCAGTTCTTC. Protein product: CASSPGGRGYNEQFF.

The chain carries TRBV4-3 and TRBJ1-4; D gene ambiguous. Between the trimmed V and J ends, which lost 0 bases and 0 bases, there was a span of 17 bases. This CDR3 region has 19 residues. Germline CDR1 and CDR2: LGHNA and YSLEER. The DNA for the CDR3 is TGCGCCAGCAGCCAAGATGTCGGTACAGCCGACGCAACTAATGAAAAACTGTTTTTT. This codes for CASSQDVGTADATNEKLFF.